Shown below are 20 T cell receptor beta chains from a single sample sequenced in a study of breast tumors, draining lymph nodes, adjacent tissues. TCRdb re-analysed the multiplex PCR reads in MiXCR, keeping a single row per CDR3 protein. The table has fewer than 200,000 distinct CDR3 sequences, 30% to 35% seen once; the top ten hold roughly 3.8%. Samples came from axillary lymph nodes draining the breast cancer. The sample consisted of axillary lymph node tissue. These receptors were obtained from a female donor with breast cancer. Some clones in this sample may be carry-over from other donors' samples.

This clonotype appeared many times. The chain employs TRBV2 and TRBJ2-1; D unresolved. Trimming removed 6 bases from V and 4 bases from J, with 1 base in between. Looked up from germline, CDR1 is SNHLY and CDR2 is FYNNEI. The CDR3 totals 10 residues. Here the CDR3 reads CASRYNEQFF. CDR3 bases: TGTGCCAGCAGGTACAATGAGCAGTTCTTC.

This clonotype has at least ten counts. The genes are TRBV12-3 or TRBV12-4 and TRBJ2-3; D is undetermined. Trimming cost V 3 bases and J 14 bases, with 15 bases left between them. There are 12 residues in the CDR3. The CDR3 DNA sequence: TGTGCCAGCAGTTTTTCCACGTATCCAGGGTATTTT. Protein product: CASSFSTYPGYF.

This clonotype was counted at least ten times. The genes are TRBV6-1 and TRBJ1-5, with TRBD1 matching over 8 bases. Germline assignment: CDR1 MNHNS and CDR2 SASEGT. The J segment lost 4 bases and the V segment lost 6 bases, leaving 8 bases of the junction unmatched. The length of the CDR3 is 15 residues. The CDR3 region is CASRGGTGRNQPQHF. CDR3 nucleotide sequence: TGTGCCAGCAGAGGGGGGACAGGACGAAATCAGCCCCAGCATTTT.

This clonotype was seen only a few times. A read error is possible here, since a much larger clone lies one base away. The rearrangement joins TRBV5-1 to TRBJ2-1; no reliable D call. This CDR3 is built from 15 residues. Germline assignment: CDR1 SGHRS and CDR2 YFSETQ. For the CDR3, the DNA is TGCGCCAGCAGCTTACTACTTGGGTCCTACAATGAGCAGCTCTTC. Residues: CASSLLLGSYNEQLF.

The gene calls are TRBV6-2 or TRBV6-3 and TRBJ2-3, with 11 bases aligning to TRBD2. The CDR3 totals 17 residues. Germline CDR1 is MNHEY and CDR2 is SVGEGT. Trimming at V came to 5 bases and at J to 2 bases, leaving 9 bases not matched to a gene. Here the CDR3 reads CASSHPGLAETTDTQYF. The CDR3, as DNA: TGTGCCAGCAGTCACCCGGGACTAGCGGAGACCACAGATACGCAGTATTTT.

There are many counts of this clonotype. The CDR3 DNA is TGTGCCAGCGGGGACCTAATGACCTACGAGCAGTACTTC. Its protein is CASGDLMTYEQYF. The V and J genes are TRBV6-1 and TRBJ2-7; the D call may be TRBD1 or TRBD2 (5 bases each). This CDR3 has 13 amino acids. Germline-derived CDR1 and CDR2 are MNHNS and SASEGT. V gave up 8 bases and J gave up 2 bases, with 13 bases separating them.

V is TRBV6-5 and J is TRBJ1-6, with 8 bases lining up with TRBD1. This CDR3 spans 16 amino acids. The germline V gene encodes CDR1 MNHEY and CDR2 SVGAGI. V shed 5 bases, J shed 10 bases, and the junction held 13 bases outside the gene matches. CDR3 in amino acids: CASSRRQGAGGSPLHF. The CDR3 nucleotides read TGTGCCAGCAGTCGCAGGCAGGGGGCGGGAGGGTCACCCCTCCACTTT.

The chain is built from TRBV2 and TRBJ2-3; 13 nucleotides agree with TRBD2. Germline lookup yields CDR1 SNHLY and CDR2 FYNNEI. V lost 6 bases, J lost 4 bases, and 7 bases stayed unmatched. The CDR3 covers 16 residues. The CDR3 DNA reads as TGTGCCAGCAGCGGGGCGACTAGCGGGGGGCCAGATACGCAGTATTTT. As protein: CASSGATSGGPDTQYF.

The table lists this clonotype with many counts. The chain joins TRBV9 to TRBJ2-1; D is perhaps TRBD2 (6 bases). The V gene lost 1 base and the J gene lost 9 bases, with 17 bases spanning the gap. The germline CDR1 and CDR2 sequences are SGDLS and YYNGEE. The CDR3 covers 15 residues. As DNA, the CDR3 is TGTGCCAGCAGCGTATCCCTAGCTATCGGGAGTGAGCAGTTCTTC. Amino acid sequence: CASSVSLAIGSEQFF.

The CDR3, as DNA: TGCGCCAGCAGCGCTCGGACAGGGGACACTGAAGCTTTCTTT. Translated, it gives CASSARTGDTEAFF. The rearrangement links TRBV5-1 to TRBJ1-1; 9 nucleotides align to TRBD1. The junction had 4 bases not matched to a gene; V was cut back by 4 bases and J by 3 bases. Germline lookup yields CDR1 SGHRS and CDR2 YFSETQ. This CDR3 has 14 amino acids.

This clonotype was picked up many times. V and J are TRBV15 and TRBJ2-4; D perhaps matches TRBD2 (7 bases). Germline CDR1 is LNHNV and CDR2 is YYDKDF (reference sequence). CDR3 length: 18 amino acids. V was pared by 0 bases and J by 0 bases, with 15 bases between. CDR3 sequence: CATSRDRGGYTAKNIQYF. Here the CDR3 DNA reads TGTGCCACCAGCAGAGATAGGGGGGGGTATACAGCCAAAAACATTCAGTACTTC.

For this clonotype: A much larger clone lies one base from this, so it may be a read error. J is TRBJ2-5 and V is TRBV11-2; 7 nucleotides agree with TRBD1. The V gene's germline CDR1 is SGHAT and CDR2 FQNNGV. There are 15 residues in the CDR3. Trimming removed 4 bases from V and 3 bases from J; junction bases left unmatched: 8. CDR3 protein: CASSSVVTGKETQYF. The CDR3 DNA reads as TGTGCCAGCAGCTCAGTGGTGACAGGGAAAGAGACCCAGTACTTC.

Concerning this clonotype: Since the CDR3 does not end with the conserved phenylalanine or tryptophan, this likely comes from a read error. The limits of the CDR3 on the DNA are not certain, so only TCRdb's listed CDR3 is given. This chain joins TRBV9 and TRBJ2-7; the table's D gene call, TRBD1, was not cross checked with the DNA. The CDR3 contains 12 residues when both ends are counted. CDR1 is SGDLS and CDR2 is YYNGEE in the germline V gene. This CDR3 reads CASRFIRGFLRD.

In this sample, this clonotype turned up many times. This rearrangement joins TRBV10-2 to TRBJ2-5; D not resolved. The V end lost 4 bases, the J end lost 0 bases, and 6 bases lay between the germline ends. The V gene's germline CDR1 is WSHSY and CDR2 SAAADI. This CDR3 is built from 13 residues. The CDR3 spells CASSATYQETQYF. For the CDR3, the DNA is TGCGCCAGCAGTGCTACTTACCAAGAGACCCAGTACTTC.

The V call is TRBV2, the J call TRBJ2-3; 7 bases map to TRBD2. V was clipped by 6 bases and J by 2 bases; unmatched bases: 14. This CDR3 has 17 residues. The germline V gene has CDR1 SNHLY and CDR2 FYNNEI. The CDR3 sequence: CASRSWASGVTTDTQYF. The CDR3 DNA follows: TGTGCCAGCAGAAGTTGGGCTAGCGGTGTGACCACAGATACGCAGTATTTT.

This clonotype was recorded at least ten times. This chain connects TRBV11-2 to TRBJ2-7; 7 nucleotides line up with TRBD1. Per germline, CDR1 SGHAT and CDR2 FQNNGV. CDR3 length equals 17 residues. V lost 5 bases and J lost 3; bases outside the gene matches: 16. The CDR3 region is CASSARTGPSEGYEQYF. CDR3 nucleotide sequence: TGTGCCAGCAGCGCCCGGACAGGCCCGTCGGAAGGCTACGAGCAGTACTTC.

This clonotype was recorded at least ten times. The chain uses TRBV7-8 and TRBJ2-7, with no clear D. Trimming stripped 0 bases from V and 7 bases from J, with 13 bases between. The V gene's germline CDR1 is SGHVS and CDR2 FQNEAQ. The CDR3 sequence is 14 residues long. The CDR3, as DNA: TGTGCCAGCAGCTTAGCAGGGTCCTTATGGGAGCAGTACTTC. Translating gives CASSLAGSLWEQYF.

This clonotype was seen ten or more times. The V and J genes are TRBV7-2 and TRBJ1-4, with D perhaps matching TRBD1 (6 bases). Looked up from germline, CDR1 is SGHTA and CDR2 is FQGNSA. There are 17 residues in the CDR3. V lost 1 base to trimming and J lost 8 bases, with 20 bases between them. CDR3 DNA sequence: TGTGCCAGCAGCTTAGGCCTAGAACAGGGCATTGGCGAAAAACTGTTTTTT. Translation: CASSLGLEQGIGEKLFF. The variable domain in full, with the rest retrieved from reference TRBV7-2 and TRBJ1-4, is GAGVSQSPSNKVTEKGKDVELRCDPISGHTALYWYRQSLGQGLEFLIYFQGNSAPDKSGLPSDRFSAERTGGSVSTLTIQRTQQEDSAVYLCASSLGLEQGIGEKLFFGSGTQLSVL.

This clonotype has at least ten counts. The chain employs TRBV6-5 and TRBJ2-7; 8 nucleotides agree with TRBD2. V shed 0 bases, J shed 2 bases, and the junction held 6 bases outside the gene matches. Germline CDR1 is MNHEY and CDR2 is SVGAGI. The CDR3 has 16 residues. CDR3 in amino acids: CASSYSSGDIAYEQYF. The CDR3 nucleotides read TGTGCCAGCAGTTACTCTAGCGGGGACATAGCCTACGAGCAGTACTTC.

In its sample, this clonotype was seen many times. The CDR3 region is CATSPRQGVSGANVLTF. In DNA, the CDR3 is TGTGCCACAAGCCCGAGACAGGGGGTTTCTGGGGCCAACGTCCTGACTTTC. The gene calls are TRBV10-3 and TRBJ2-6, with 9 nucleotides matching TRBD1. CDR3 length equals 17 residues. Germline CDR1 ENHRY, CDR2 SYGVKD. J was trimmed by 1 base and V by 10 bases; bases with no gene match: 11.